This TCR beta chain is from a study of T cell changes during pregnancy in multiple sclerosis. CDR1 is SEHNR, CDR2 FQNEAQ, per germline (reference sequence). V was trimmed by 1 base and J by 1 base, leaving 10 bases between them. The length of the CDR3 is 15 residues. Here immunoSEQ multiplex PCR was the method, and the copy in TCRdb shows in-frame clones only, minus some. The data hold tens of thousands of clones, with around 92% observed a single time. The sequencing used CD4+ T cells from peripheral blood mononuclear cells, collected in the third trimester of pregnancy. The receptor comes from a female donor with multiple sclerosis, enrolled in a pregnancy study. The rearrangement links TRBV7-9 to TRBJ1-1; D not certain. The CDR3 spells CASSLGGGANTEAFF. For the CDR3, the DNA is TGTGCCAGCAGCTTAGGAGGTGGAGCGAACACTGAAGCTTTCTTT.